These 30 T cell receptor beta chains share one sample of origin, sequenced in a study of cytomegalovirus exposure and HLA in healthy donors. The study ran its PCR with 60 Vbeta and 13 Jbeta primers. Only in-frame clones appear in the TCRdb table, and some are missing; sequencing was by immunoSEQ multiplex PCR. This table has about 110,000 clones, around 80% appearing once. Sequences were obtained from PBMCs. The receptors stem from a man younger than 45 in good health and CMV-seropositive.

As DNA, the CDR3 is TGCGCCAGCAGCCAAGGCCGGGACAGGGGGCATCAGCCCCAGCATTTT. Translating it yields CASSQGRDRGHQPQHF. The genes are TRBV4-1 and TRBJ1-5; 12 nucleotides line up with TRBD1. This CDR3 region has 16 residues. J was trimmed by 5 bases and V by 1 base; bases with no gene match: 3. CDR1 is MGHRA, CDR2 YSYEKL, per germline.

This chain joins TRBV6-5 and TRBJ1-5, with TRBD1 identical over 7 bases. Per the germline V gene, CDR1 is MNHEY and CDR2 is SVGAGI. V lost 8 bases and J lost 9; bases outside the gene matches: 10. The CDR3 covers 13 residues. The CDR3 DNA follows: TGTGCCAGCGGCGGGACAGTAGATTGGCCCCAGCATTTT. It yields the protein CASGGTVDWPQHF.

The chain links TRBV2 to TRBJ2-4; tentatively, D is TRBD1 (5 bases). The CDR3 runs to 13 residues. V was cut by 5 bases and J by 5 bases, with 10 bases left in between. Germline lookup yields CDR1 SNHLY and CDR2 FYNNEI. CDR3 nucleotide sequence: TGTGCCAGCAGTAAAGGGGCCCAAAACATTCAGTACTTC. Translating it yields CASSKGAQNIQYF.

This chain joins TRBV5-1 and TRBJ2-2, with D possibly TRBD1 on 5 matching bases. Germline V gene sequence: CDR1 SGHRS, CDR2 YFSETQ. V was shortened by 0 bases and J by 6 bases, with 9 bases between the two germline ends. This CDR3 comprises 14 residues. The CDR3 sequence: CASSLDPGPGELFF. The CDR3 nucleotides read TGCGCCAGCAGCTTGGATCCAGGGCCCGGGGAGCTGTTTTTT.

The table lists this clone with a few counts. The chain links TRBV28 to TRBJ1-5; the match to TRBD1 covers 8 bases. CDR3 length: 17 amino acids. Germline CDR1 reads MDHEN; CDR2 reads SYDVKM. V lost 5 bases to trimming and J lost 2 bases; unmatched junction nucleotides: 11. CDR3 in amino acids: CASSEAAQGAGNQPQHF. The CDR3 nucleotides are TGTGCCAGCAGTGAAGCGGCCCAGGGGGCTGGCAATCAGCCCCAGCATTTT.

The chain joins TRBV19 to TRBJ2-1; 7 positions agree with TRBD1. Trimming removed 6 bases from V and 2 bases from J; junction bases left unmatched: 10. Germline CDR1 reads LNHDA; CDR2 reads SQIVND (reference sequence). This CDR3 comprises 16 residues. CDR3 bases: TGTGCCAGTAGCTCCGCCGACAGGGCCACCTACAATGAGCAGTTCTTC. Protein product: CASSSADRATYNEQFF.

The chain has TRBV6-5 and TRBJ2-7; 8 bases map to TRBD1. The CDR3 is made up of 15 amino acids. The germline gives CDR1 MNHEY, CDR2 SVGAGI. V gave up 4 bases and J gave up 3 bases; unmatched junction bases: 8. Here the CDR3 DNA reads TGTGCCAGCAGTTCCCGACAGGGGCCTTTCTACGAGCAGTACTTC. Translated, it gives CASSSRQGPFYEQYF.

V gene TRBV18 combines with J gene TRBJ2-1, with 8 positions matching TRBD2. Germline V gives CDR1 KGHSH, CDR2 LQKENI. CDR3 size: 16 residues. V gave up 4 bases and J gave up 1 base; unmatched junction bases: 6. The CDR3 bases are TGTGCCAGCTCACTCCTAGCGGGCCTGTCCTACAATGAGCAGTTCTTC. Translating gives CASSLLAGLSYNEQFF.

J is TRBJ2-2 and V is TRBV6-5; unclear D gene. From germline, CDR1 is MNHEY and CDR2 SVGAGI. V lost 4 bases, J lost 6 bases, and 6 bases lay in between. The CDR3 covers 12 residues. The CDR3 nucleotides are TGTGCCAGCAGTTCTCTAGCCGGGGAGCTGTTTTTT. The encoded protein is CASSSLAGELFF.

CDR3 sequence (DNA): TGTGCCAGCAGTGATACCGGGACAGGGCCAGGCTACACCTTC. Its protein is CASSDTGTGPGYTF. The chain uses TRBV6-1 and TRBJ1-2; 9 bases fit TRBD1. Germline values: CDR1 MNHNS, CDR2 SASEGT. CDR3 length: 14 amino acids. The trim removed 3 bases at V and 8 bases at J, leaving 7 bases unmatched.

The V gene is TRBV15, the J gene TRBJ2-5; 14 nucleotides align to TRBD2. V gave up 6 bases and J gave up 1 base; unmatched junction bases: 7. Per the germline V gene, CDR1 is LNHNV and CDR2 is YYDKDF (reference sequence). CDR3 length equals 17 residues. The CDR3 sequence is CATRERGLAGAQETQYF. The CDR3, as DNA: TGTGCCACCAGGGAAAGGGGACTAGCGGGGGCCCAAGAGACCCAGTACTTC.

The CDR3 DNA sequence: TGTGCCAGTAGTACAACTAGCGGGGGTTTTGATACGCAGTATTTT. Its translation is CASSTTSGGFDTQYF. The V and J genes are TRBV19 and TRBJ2-3, with TRBD2 matching 11 bases. The junction had 6 bases not matched to a gene; V was cut back by 4 bases and J by 6 bases. This CDR3 contains 15 residues. Germline V lookup: CDR1 LNHDA, CDR2 SQIVND (reference sequence). Together with reference TRBV19 and TRBJ2-3, the CDR3 gives the full variable domain: DGGITQSPKYLFRKEGQNVTLSCEQNLNHDAMYWYRQDPGQGLRLIYYSQIVNDFQKGDIAEGYSVSREKKESFPLTVTSAQKNPTAFYLCASSTTSGGFDTQYFGPGTRLTVL.

This clone occurred a few times. The chain links TRBV9 to TRBJ2-5; 7 nucleotides line up with TRBD1. J was trimmed by 5 bases and V by 4 bases; bases with no gene match: 5. Per the germline V gene, CDR1 is SGDLS and CDR2 is YYNGEE. The length of the CDR3 is 13 residues. In nucleotides, the CDR3 is TGTGCCAGCAGCTTTACAGGGGCCGAGACCCAGTACTTC. It is translated as CASSFTGAETQYF.

The chain carries TRBV6-4 and TRBJ2-5; 10 bases agree with TRBD2. Germline CDR1 reads MRHNA; CDR2 reads SNTAGT. Trimming cost V 3 bases and J 4 bases; bases outside gene matches: 5. The CDR3 is made up of 15 amino acids. CDR3 DNA sequence: TGTGCCAGCAGTGAACGAGCGGGGGGGGGAGAGACCCAGTACTTC. Translation gives CASSERAGGGETQYF.

J is TRBJ1-5 and V is TRBV28; 7 bases agree with TRBD1. The ends lost 5 bases at V and 4 bases at J; junction bases unmatched: 5. CDR3 length equals 14 residues. The germline gives CDR1 MDHEN, CDR2 SYDVKM. The DNA for the CDR3 is TGTGCCAGCAGTCCGGGACAGAGTAATCAGCCCCAGCATTTT. This codes for CASSPGQSNQPQHF.

This clone was seen a handful of times. CDR3 sequence: CASSYSASGVYEQYF. Written as DNA, the CDR3 is TGTGCCAGCAGTTACTCGGCTAGCGGGGTTTACGAGCAGTACTTC. The chain joins TRBV6-5 to TRBJ2-7; 9 bases align to TRBD2. Germline V CDR1 and CDR2: MNHEY, SVGAGI. This CDR3 contains 15 residues. V shed 0 bases and J 4 bases; nucleotides not matched to a gene: 4.

The chain uses TRBV7-2 and TRBJ2-1, with 10 positions matching TRBD2. Trimming cost V 1 base and J 10 bases; bases outside gene matches: 10. There are 16 residues in the CDR3. Germline CDR1 reads SGHTA; CDR2 reads FQGNSA. In DNA form, the CDR3 reads TGTGCCAGCAGCTTAGAAGCGGGGGGGCGGGTAGGCGAGCAGTTCTTC. As protein: CASSLEAGGRVGEQFF.

The V call is TRBV2, the J call TRBJ1-1; 9 bases fit TRBD1. V lost 8 bases to trimming and J lost 5 bases; unmatched junction nucleotides: 6. There are 13 residues in the CDR3. Germline V CDR1 and CDR2: SNHLY, FYNNEI. The DNA for the CDR3 is TGTGCCAGCCTGACAGGGGGATCGACTGAAGCTTTCTTT. Amino acid sequence: CASLTGGSTEAFF.

J is TRBJ1-1 and V is TRBV7-9; no firm D call. The CDR3 extends over 11 amino acids. V lost 3 bases, J lost 6 bases, and 5 bases lay in between. Germline lookup yields CDR1 SEHNR and CDR2 FQNEAQ (reference sequence). CDR3: CASSFSAEAFF. Here the CDR3 DNA reads TGTGCCAGCAGCTTCTCTGCTGAAGCTTTCTTT.

This sequence joins TRBV30 and TRBJ1-2, with a possible D match to TRBD1 (5 bases). Per germline, CDR1 GTSNPN and CDR2 SVGIG (reference sequence). Trimming shortened V by 8 bases and J by 1 base, and 8 bases separated the two germline ends. This CDR3 is 11 amino acids long. The DNA of the CDR3 is TGTGCCCGCAGGGTTAACTATGGCTACACCTTC. Protein product: CARRVNYGYTF.

This chain joins TRBV2 and TRBJ2-7, with D perhaps matching TRBD1 (7 bases). The CDR3 is 14 amino acids. Germline CDR1 is SNHLY and CDR2 is FYNNEI. Trimming shortened V by 7 bases and J by 2 bases, and 15 bases separated the two germline ends. CDR3 sequence reads: CASTDRRAPYEQYF. The CDR3 DNA reads TGTGCCAGCACGGACAGGAGGGCCCCCTACGAGCAGTACTTC.

The V and J genes are TRBV6-5 and TRBJ2-3; TRBD2 might be the D (5 bases). V was cut by 2 bases and J by 6 bases, with 9 bases left in between. The CDR3 consists of 13 residues. Germline values: CDR1 MNHEY, CDR2 SVGAGI. As DNA, the CDR3 is TGTGCCAGCAGTTACGGGGAGTGGGATACGCAGTATTTT. Protein: CASSYGEWDTQYF.

The CDR3 region is CASSLSQGGYEQYF. The CDR3 nucleotides read TGTGCCAGCAGTTTATCACAGGGGGGCTACGAGCAGTACTTC. The rearrangement uses TRBV27 and TRBJ2-7, with TRBD1 matching over 8 bases. J was trimmed by 3 bases and V by 0 bases; bases with no gene match: 1. This CDR3 contains 14 residues. Per germline, CDR1 MNHEY and CDR2 SMNVEV (reference sequence).

This clone turned up a few times. The chain carries TRBV7-9 and TRBJ1-4, with 10 nucleotides matching TRBD1. The germline V gene has CDR1 SEHNR and CDR2 FQNEAQ (reference sequence). The CDR3 runs to 16 residues. Trimming cost V 4 bases and J 4 bases; bases outside gene matches: 6. The CDR3 region is CASSSPTGGNNEKLFF. In DNA form, the CDR3 reads TGTGCCAGCAGCTCCCCGACAGGGGGCAATAATGAAAAACTGTTTTTT.

The chain couples TRBV4-3 to TRBJ2-1, with D possibly matching TRBD2 (6 bases). The CDR3 is 17 amino acids. The germline CDR1 and CDR2 sequences are LGHNA and YSLEER. V lost 0 bases and J 0 bases, leaving 12 bases between the germline ends. The chain's CDR3 is CASSQEIRGYSYNEQFF. CDR3 sequence (DNA): TGCGCCAGCAGCCAAGAGATCCGGGGGTACTCCTACAATGAGCAGTTCTTC.

The chain is built from TRBV9 and TRBJ1-6; D possibly corresponds to TRBD1 (5 bases). Germline V gene sequence: CDR1 SGDLS, CDR2 YYNGEE. The CDR3 is 15 amino acids. Trimming cost V 6 bases and J 7 bases, with 17 bases left between them. The CDR3 reads CASNRNPGENSPLHF. CDR3 bases: TGTGCCAGCAACCGCAATCCGGGGGAAAATTCACCCCTCCACTTT.

CDR3 sequence: CASRQTGGATEAFF. DNA of the CDR3: TGCGCCAGCAGGCAGACCGGAGGGGCCACTGAAGCTTTCTTT. The chain uses TRBV4-1 and TRBJ1-1, with a weak D call TRBD1 (5 bases). Germline V lookup: CDR1 MGHRA, CDR2 YSYEKL. Deletions cut 6 bases from V and 4 bases from J, with 15 bases between. CDR3 length: 14 residues.

The chain links TRBV7-8 to TRBJ1-1; no definite D call. This CDR3 is 17 amino acids long. CDR1 SGHVS and CDR2 FQNEAQ come from the germline V gene. CDR3 loop: CPKQLRGLSAMNTEAFF. As DNA, the CDR3 is TGTCCTAAGCAGCTTAGAGGACTGAGCGCTATGAACACTGAAGCTTTCTTT.

The chain uses TRBV6-5 and TRBJ2-1, with 11 bases lining up with TRBD2. CDR1 is MNHEY, CDR2 SVGAGI, per germline. The CDR3 contains 15 residues. V gave up 6 bases and J gave up 5 bases; unmatched junction bases: 6. CDR3 sequence (DNA): TGTGCCAGCAGACCGGGACTAGCGGCCCACAATGAGCAGTTCTTC. It encodes CASRPGLAAHNEQFF.

This clone showed up just a few times. At the DNA level, this CDR3 is encoded by other sequences in the same sample as well. The rearrangement joins TRBV18 to TRBJ2-5; TRBD1 agrees at 8 bases. V lost 3 bases to trimming and J lost 3 bases; unmatched junction nucleotides: 0. The CDR3 extends over 13 amino acids. CDR1 and CDR2 (germline): KGHSH, LQKENI. The CDR3 sequence is CASSPDREETQYF. In DNA, the CDR3 is TGTGCCAGCTCACCGGACAGGGAAGAGACCCAGTACTTC.